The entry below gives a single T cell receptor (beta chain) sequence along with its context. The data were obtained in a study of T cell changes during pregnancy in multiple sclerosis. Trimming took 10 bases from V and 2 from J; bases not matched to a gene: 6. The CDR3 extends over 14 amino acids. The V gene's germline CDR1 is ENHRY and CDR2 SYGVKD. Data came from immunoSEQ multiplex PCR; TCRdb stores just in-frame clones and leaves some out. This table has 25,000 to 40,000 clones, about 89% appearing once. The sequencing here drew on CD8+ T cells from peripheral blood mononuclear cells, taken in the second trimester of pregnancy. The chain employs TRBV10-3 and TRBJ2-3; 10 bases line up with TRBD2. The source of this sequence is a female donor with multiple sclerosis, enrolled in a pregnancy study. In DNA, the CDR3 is TGTGCCACTGGACTAGCGGCGCACACAGATACGCAGTATTTT. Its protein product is CATGLAAHTDTQYF.